A single sample gave rise to the 7 T cell receptor beta chains below, sequenced in a study of CD8+CD57+ T cells in acquired aplastic anemia. The TCR beta profiling, which covered VDJ combination and CDR3 sequence, was carried out using genomic DNA as the template. TCRdb reanalysed the reads using MiXCR and keeps one entry per CDR3 protein. The sample consists of roughly 64,000 distinct CDR3 sequences, about 56% of them appearing once. Sequences were obtained from sorted CD4+, CD8+, or CD8+CD57+ T cells (not recorded which) from PBMCs. Source of these receptors: a human donor in good health, serving as a control.

Turning to this clonotype: Since the CDR3 does not end with the conserved phenylalanine or tryptophan, this likely comes from a read error. The chain uses TRBV12-3 or TRBV12-4 and TRBJ2-1; possibly TRBD1 for D (6 bases). The CDR3 spans 13 residues. The V end was cut by 8 bases, the J end by 6 bases, with 14 bases between. The CDR3 reads CASGPTGSNEQFP. DNA of the CDR3: TGTGCCAGCGGGCCAACAGGGAGCAATGAGCAGTTCCCC.

The J gene is TRBJ1-5, the V gene TRBV20-1, with no clear D. The germline CDR1 and CDR2 sequences are DFQATT and SNEGSKA (reference sequence). The V end lost 3 bases, the J end lost 6 bases, and 12 bases lay between the germline ends. CDR3 length equals 13 residues. CDR3 amino acids: CSARAGVSQPQHF. Here the CDR3 DNA reads TGCAGTGCTAGGGCGGGAGTGAGTCAGCCCCAGCATTTT.

This clonotype has ten or more counts. The chain joins TRBV3-1 to TRBJ2-7, with D possibly being TRBD2 (6 bases). The germline CDR1 and CDR2 sequences are LGHDT and YNNKEL (reference sequence). The CDR3 covers 15 residues. V was cut by 0 bases and J by 2 bases, with 11 bases left in between. The DNA of the CDR3 is TGTGCCAGCAGCCAAGATTTGAGGAGGGCCTACGAGCAGTACTTC. Encoded protein: CASSQDLRRAYEQYF.

V usage is TRBV2 and J usage is TRBJ2-1; 14 bases are shared with TRBD2. The CDR3 loop spans 16 amino acids. V was pared by 5 bases and J by 2 bases, with 2 bases of the junction left unmatched. Germline CDR1 is SNHLY and CDR2 is FYNNEI. The CDR3 loop is CASSLTSGRAYNEQFF. CDR3 nucleotide sequence: TGTGCCAGCAGTCTGACTAGCGGGAGGGCCTACAATGAGCAGTTCTTC.

The rearrangement joins TRBV19 to TRBJ1-3; D not certain. Per germline, CDR1 LNHDA and CDR2 SQIVND (reference sequence). The CDR3 covers 15 residues. V was cut by 7 bases and J by 0 bases, with 13 bases left in between. The CDR3 DNA is TGTGCCAGTAAGGGCAGGAACCTCTCTGGAAACACCATATATTTT. Amino acid sequence: CASKGRNLSGNTIYF.

The count of this clonotype is one. V and J are TRBV20-1 and TRBJ1-6; TRBD1 might be the D (5 bases). V dropped 6 bases and J dropped 8 bases, with 11 bases sitting between them. Germline V gene data show CDR1 as DFQATT and CDR2 as SNEGSKA (reference sequence). CDR3 length: 12 amino acids. CDR3 sequence: CSAGGGYSPLHF. For the CDR3, the DNA is TGCAGTGCCGGGGGGGGATATTCACCCCTCCACTTT.

The rearrangement joins TRBV7-8 to TRBJ1-1; D gene ambiguous. Germline CDR1 SGHVS, CDR2 FQNEAQ. CDR3 length: 16 amino acids. Here the CDR3 DNA reads TGTGTTGTCGAGATTATAGCAGGCAGCCTGAACACTGAAGCTTTCTTT. Translated, it gives CVVEIIAGSLNTEAFF. The entire variable domain, with the rest obtained from reference TRBV7-8 and TRBJ1-1, is as follows: GAGVSQSPRYKVAKRGQDVALRCDPISGHVSLFWYQQALGQGPEFLTYFQNEAQLDKSGLPSDRFFAERPEGSVSTLKIQRTQQEDSAVYLCVVEIIAGSLNTEAFFGQGTRLTVV.